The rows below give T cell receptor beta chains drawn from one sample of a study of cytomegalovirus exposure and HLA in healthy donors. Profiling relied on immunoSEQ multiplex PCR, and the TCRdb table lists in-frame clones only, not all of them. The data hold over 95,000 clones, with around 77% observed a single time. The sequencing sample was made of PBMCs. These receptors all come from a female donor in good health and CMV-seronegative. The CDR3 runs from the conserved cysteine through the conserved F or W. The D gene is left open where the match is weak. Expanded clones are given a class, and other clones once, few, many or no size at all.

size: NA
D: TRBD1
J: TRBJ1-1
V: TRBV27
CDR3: CASSPRTGGFTEAFF
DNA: TGTGCCAGCAGTCCCCGGACAGGGGGGTTCACTGAAGCTTTCTTT

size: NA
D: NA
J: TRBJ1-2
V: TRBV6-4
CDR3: CASSAGYYGGYTF
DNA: TGTGCCAGCAGTGCAGGGTATTACGGTGGCTACACCTTC

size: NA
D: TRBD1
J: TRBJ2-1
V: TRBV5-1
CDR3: CASSSRDRGSYNEQFF
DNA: TGCGCCAGCAGCTCCCGAGACAGGGGGTCCTACAATGAGCAGTTCTTC

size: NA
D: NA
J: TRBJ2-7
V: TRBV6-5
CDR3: CASSYPGAEDEQYF
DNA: TGTGCCAGCAGTTATCCGGGAGCAGAGGACGAGCAGTACTTC

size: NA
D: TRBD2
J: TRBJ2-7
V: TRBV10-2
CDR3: CASSERSSGRAYEQYF
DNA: TGCGCCAGCAGTGAGAGGTCTAGCGGGAGGGCCTACGAGCAGTACTTC

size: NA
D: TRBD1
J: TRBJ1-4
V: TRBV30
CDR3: CAWRLQGALSNEKLFF
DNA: TGTGCCTGGAGGTTACAGGGGGCGCTTAGTAATGAAAAACTGTTTTTT

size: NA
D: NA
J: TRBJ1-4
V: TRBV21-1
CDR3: CASSKTRSLGQKEEKLFF
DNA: TGTGCCAGCAGCAAAACCCGATCTTTGGGACAGAAGGAGGAAAAACTGTTTTTT

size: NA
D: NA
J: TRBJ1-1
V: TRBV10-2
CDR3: CASSPFNSYTEAFF
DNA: TGCGCCAGCAGCCCATTCAACAGTTACACTGAAGCTTTCTTT

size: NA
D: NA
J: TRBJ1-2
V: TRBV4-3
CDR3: CASSPGLYGYTF
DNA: TGCGCCAGCAGCCCGGGACTCTATGGCTACACCTTC

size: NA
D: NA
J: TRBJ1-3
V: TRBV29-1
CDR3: CSVVVRAGNTIYF
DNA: TGCAGCGTTGTCGTGAGGGCTGGAAACACCATATATTTT

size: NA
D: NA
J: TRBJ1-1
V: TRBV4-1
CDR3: CASSQEMWARFF
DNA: TGCGCCAGCAGCCAAGAAATGTGGGCCCGTTTCTTT

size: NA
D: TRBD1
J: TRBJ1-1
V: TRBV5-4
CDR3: CASSLGQGGTEAFF
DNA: TGTGCCAGCAGCTTGGGGCAGGGGGGCACTGAAGCTTTCTTT

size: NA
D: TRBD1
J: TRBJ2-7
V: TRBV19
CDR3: CASSIEPKGAKVYEQYF
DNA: TGTGCCAGTAGTATAGAGCCAAAGGGGGCCAAGGTCTACGAGCAGTACTTC

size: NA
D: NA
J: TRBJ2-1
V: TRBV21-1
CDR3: CARLGVSSYNEQFF
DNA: TGTGCCCGCTTGGGCGTTAGCTCCTACAATGAGCAGTTCTTC

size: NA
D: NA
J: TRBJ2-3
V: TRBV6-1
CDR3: CASSETRGVGTDTQYF
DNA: TGTGCCAGCAGTGAAACGCGGGGCGTGGGCACAGATACGCAGTATTTT

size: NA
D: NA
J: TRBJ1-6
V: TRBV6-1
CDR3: CASSEVGQTNSPLHF
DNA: TGTGCCAGCAGCGAAGTGGGCCAGACTAATTCACCCCTCCACTTT

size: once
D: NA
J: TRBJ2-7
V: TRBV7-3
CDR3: CASSLMGAGLYEQYF
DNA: TGTGCCAGCAGCTTAATGGGGGCAGGGCTATACGAGCAGTACTTC

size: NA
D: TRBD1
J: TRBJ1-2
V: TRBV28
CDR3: CASSFPKGQNYGYTF
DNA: TGTGCCAGCAGTTTCCCCAAGGGACAGAACTATGGCTACACCTTC

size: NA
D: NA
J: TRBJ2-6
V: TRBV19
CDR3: CASSRAGEFSGANVLTF
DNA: TGTGCCAGTAGTAGGGCAGGGGAATTCTCTGGGGCCAACGTCCTGACTTTC

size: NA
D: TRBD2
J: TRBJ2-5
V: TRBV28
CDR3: CASSLPGLAGGEWAQYF
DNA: TGTGCCAGCAGTTTACCCGGACTAGCGGGAGGGGAGTGGGCCCAGTACTTC

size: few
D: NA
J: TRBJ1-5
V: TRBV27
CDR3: CASRRGGEPQHF
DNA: TGTGCCAGCAGAAGGGGTGGGGAACCCCAGCATTTT

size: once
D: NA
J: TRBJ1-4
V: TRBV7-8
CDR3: CASSSTGATNEKLFF
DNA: TGTGCCAGCAGCTCGACGGGTGCAACTAATGAAAAACTGTTTTTT

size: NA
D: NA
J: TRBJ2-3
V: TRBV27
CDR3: CASRRQGWTDTQYF
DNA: TGTGCCAGCAGGAGGCAGGGTTGGACAGATACGCAGTATTTT

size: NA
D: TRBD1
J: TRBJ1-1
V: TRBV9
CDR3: CASSARDRASTEAFF
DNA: TGTGCCAGCAGCGCCCGGGACAGGGCGTCGACTGAAGCTTTCTTT

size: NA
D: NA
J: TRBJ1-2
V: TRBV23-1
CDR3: CASSQSKISPWAGHYGYTF
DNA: TGCGCCAGCAGTCAATCGAAGATATCGCCGTGGGCAGGGCACTATGGCTACACCTTC

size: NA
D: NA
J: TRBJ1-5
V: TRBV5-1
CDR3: CASSLEGVRNQPQHF
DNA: TGCGCCAGCAGCTTGGAGGGGGTGCGCAATCAGCCCCAGCATTTT

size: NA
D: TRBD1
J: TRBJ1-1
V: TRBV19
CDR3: CASSPLDRGLGNTEAFF
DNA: TGTGCCAGTAGTCCTCTTGACAGGGGGCTAGGGAACACTGAAGCTTTCTTT

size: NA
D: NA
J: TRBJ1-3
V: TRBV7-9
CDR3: CASSDYSYGNTIYF
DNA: TGTGCCAGCAGCGATTACAGCTACGGAAACACCATATATTTT

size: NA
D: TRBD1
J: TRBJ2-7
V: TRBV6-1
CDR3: CASSEATGPYEQYF
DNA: TGTGCCAGCAGTGAAGCGACAGGGCCCTACGAGCAGTACTTC

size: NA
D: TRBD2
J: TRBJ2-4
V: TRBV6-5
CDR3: CASSYSRTGGPYIQYF
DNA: TGTGCCAGCAGTTACTCGAGAACGGGGGGGCCGTACATTCAGTACTTC

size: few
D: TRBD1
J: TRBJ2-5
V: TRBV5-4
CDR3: CASSSNRGRGETQYF
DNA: TGTGCCAGCAGCTCCAACAGGGGGCGCGGAGAGACCCAGTACTTC

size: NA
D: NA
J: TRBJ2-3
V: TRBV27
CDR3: CASSGGTDTQYF
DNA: TGTGCCAGCTCGGGGGGCACAGATACGCAGTATTTT

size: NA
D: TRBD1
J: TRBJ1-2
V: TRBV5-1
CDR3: CASRPGTVNYGYTF
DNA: TGCGCCAGCAGGCCCGGGACAGTAAACTATGGCTACACCTTC

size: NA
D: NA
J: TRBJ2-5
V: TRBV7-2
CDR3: CASSRGPQPGETQYF
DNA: TGTGCCAGCAGCCGAGGGCCCCAGCCGGGTGAGACCCAGTACTTC

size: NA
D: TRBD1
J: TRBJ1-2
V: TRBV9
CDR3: CASSGGGGDRGTSDYGYTF
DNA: TGTGCCAGCAGCGGTGGAGGTGGGGACAGGGGGACTAGTGACTATGGCTACACCTTC

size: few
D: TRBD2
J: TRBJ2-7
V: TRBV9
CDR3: CASSGYTGTSGAYEQYF
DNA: TGTGCCAGCAGCGGATATACCGGGACTAGCGGGGCCTACGAGCAGTACTTC

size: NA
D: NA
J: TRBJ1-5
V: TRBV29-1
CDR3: CSAIGQNSNQPQHF
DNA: TGCAGCGCAATAGGACAGAATAGCAATCAGCCCCAGCATTTT

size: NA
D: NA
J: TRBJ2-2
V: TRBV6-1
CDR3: CASSIQGIGELFF
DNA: TGTGCCAGCAGCATACAGGGAATCGGGGAGCTGTTTTTT

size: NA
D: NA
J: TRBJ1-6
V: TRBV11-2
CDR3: CASSAVVGSPLHF
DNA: TGTGCCAGCAGCGCCGTGGTCGGTTCACCCCTCCACTTT

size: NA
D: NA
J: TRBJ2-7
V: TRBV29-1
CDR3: CSVRSPQGNYEQYF
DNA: TGCAGCGTTCGAAGCCCCCAGGGTAACTACGAGCAGTACTTC

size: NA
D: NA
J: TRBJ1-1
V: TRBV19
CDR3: CASSTTGMNTEAFF
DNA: TGTGCCAGTAGTACGACGGGGATGAACACTGAAGCTTTCTTT

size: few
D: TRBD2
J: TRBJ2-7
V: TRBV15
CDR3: CATSKSGLAGVFRDEQYF
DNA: TGTGCCACCAGCAAAAGCGGACTAGCGGGAGTTTTTCGGGACGAGCAGTACTTC

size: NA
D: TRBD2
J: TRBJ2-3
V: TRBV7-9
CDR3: CASSLTAGGLDTQYF
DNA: TGTGCCAGCAGCTTAACGGCGGGGGGGCTTGATACGCAGTATTTT

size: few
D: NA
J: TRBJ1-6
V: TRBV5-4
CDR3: CASSLYGGAAFNSPLHF
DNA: TGTGCCAGCAGCTTGTATGGCGGGGCAGCCTTTAATTCACCCCTCCACTTT

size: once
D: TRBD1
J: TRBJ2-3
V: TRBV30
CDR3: CAWSTQGGTDTQYF
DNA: TGTGCCTGGAGCACGCAGGGGGGCACAGATACGCAGTATTTT

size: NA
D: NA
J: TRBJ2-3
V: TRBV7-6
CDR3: CASSLGSSLGTDTQYF
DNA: TGTGCCAGCAGCTTAGGCTCGAGTCTAGGCACAGATACGCAGTATTTT

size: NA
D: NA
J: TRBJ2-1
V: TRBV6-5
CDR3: CASSYSYYNEQFF
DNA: TGTGCCAGCAGTTACTCCTATTACAATGAGCAGTTCTTC

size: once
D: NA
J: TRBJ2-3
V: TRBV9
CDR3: CASSAAGLTDTQYF
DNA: TGTGCCAGCAGCGCGGCAGGGCTCACAGATACGCAGTATTTT

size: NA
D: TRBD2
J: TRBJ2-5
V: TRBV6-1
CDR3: CASSGTSGGETQYF
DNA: TGTGCCAGCAGTGGGACTAGCGGGGGGGAGACCCAGTACTTC

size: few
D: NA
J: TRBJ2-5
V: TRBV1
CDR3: CTGHDQETQYF
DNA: TGCACGGGACACGACCAAGAGACCCAGTACTTC

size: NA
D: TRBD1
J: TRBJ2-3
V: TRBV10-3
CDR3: CAISWTGIGADTQYF
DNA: TGTGCCATCAGTTGGACAGGGATTGGAGCAGATACGCAGTATTTT

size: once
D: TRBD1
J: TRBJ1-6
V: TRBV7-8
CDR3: CASSLVGQGRLSALHF
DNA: TGTGCCAGCAGCTTAGTGGGACAGGGGAGGCTTTCGGCCCTCCACTTT

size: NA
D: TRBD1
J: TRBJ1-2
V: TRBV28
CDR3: CASSSTGGLNYGYTF
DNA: TGTGCCAGCAGCTCTACAGGGGGTCTTAACTATGGCTACACCTTC

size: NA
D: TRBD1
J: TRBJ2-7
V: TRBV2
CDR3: CASQDRAYEQYF
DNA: TGTGCCAGCCAGGACAGGGCCTACGAGCAGTACTTC

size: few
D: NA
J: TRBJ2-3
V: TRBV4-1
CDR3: CASSQDRGTSTDTQYF
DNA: TGCGCCAGCAGCCAAGATAGAGGAACTAGCACAGATACGCAGTATTTT

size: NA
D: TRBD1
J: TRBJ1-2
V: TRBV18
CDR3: CASSPPGTGPDNYGYTF
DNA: TGTGCCAGCTCCCCCCCTGGGACAGGGCCGGATAACTATGGCTACACCTTC

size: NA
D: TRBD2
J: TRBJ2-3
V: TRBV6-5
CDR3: CASSYLRGGTDTQYF
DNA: TGTGCCAGCAGTTACCTACGCGGGGGGACAGATACGCAGTATTTT

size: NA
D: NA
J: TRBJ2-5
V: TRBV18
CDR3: CASSPLLAGAQETQYF
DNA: TGTGCCAGCTCACCGTTACTGGCGGGGGCTCAAGAGACCCAGTACTTC

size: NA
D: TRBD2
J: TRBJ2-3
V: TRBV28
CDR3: CASSFPGGDTQYF
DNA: TGTGCCAGCAGCTTCCCGGGAGGAGATACGCAGTATTTT